This TCR beta chain was identified in a study of response to subunit inactivated influenza vaccine. This CDR3 contains 17 residues. The junction had 12 bases not matched to a gene; V was cut back by 3 bases and J by 2 bases. The germline V gene has CDR1 LGHDT and CDR2 YNNKEL (reference sequence). TCRdb reprocessed the RT-PCR reads via MiXCR and lists one record per CDR3 protein. This table has roughly 500,000 distinct CDR3 sequences, roughly 25% appearing once. These data also formed part of another study, on T cells expressing NK-cell markers. That study adds: TCR beta cDNA was made by 5'RACE template switching with UMIs.

Source: CD4+ T cells sorted from PBMCs, taken 11 to 12 days after vaccination. The genes are TRBV3-1 and TRBJ2-5; TRBD1 matches at 7 bases. This receptor was identified in a man aged 45-65 years who received an inactivated influenza vaccine. CDR3: CASSQDPHRDRQETQYF. For the CDR3, the DNA is TGTGCCAGCAGCCAGGACCCCCACCGGGACAGACAAGAGACCCAGTACTTC.